The sequence of this TCR beta chain was determined in a study of blood T cell repertoires in COVID-19. As for the study in general: Spain, Italy and the United States supplied samples that represented acute and convalescent COVID-19. PBMCs, B-cell-depleted T cells, or T cells provided the cDNA or gDNA that made up the material.

This clone was observed a single time. Under the authors' procedure: Estimated nucleated cell counts came from reference gene primer amplification. Assay: immunoSEQ multiplex PCR; the TCRdb copy retains only in-frame clones and omits some. V and J calls and clone size are those listed in that table; D and trimming were worked out from the DNA. The table records 200,000 to 250,000 clones, about 90% of them present only once. Germline CDR1 and CDR2: LGHDT and YNNKEL (reference sequence). CDR3 size: 14 residues. V gave up 4 bases and J gave up 3 bases, with 10 bases separating them. Patients at the Seattle site were enrolled during active infection and followed longitudinally.

Sequencing was performed on peripheral blood. This sequence originates from a man between 60 and 75 years old with COVID-19, enrolled during active disease. The chain carries TRBV3-1 (or the pseudogene TRBV3-2) and TRBJ2-1, with D possibly TRBD2 on 5 matching bases. For the CDR3, the DNA is TGTGCCAGCAGCCCCCCGAGCGGCTACAATGAGCAGTTCTTC. It is translated as CASSPPSGYNEQFF.